Following are 20 T cell receptor beta chains from one sample sequenced in a study of T cell responses to AZD1222 COVID-19 vaccine. The repertoire was sequenced with immunoSEQ multiplex PCR; TCRdb's copy has only in-frame clones and lacks some. The sample consists of about 130,000 clones, 88% of them appearing once. The sequenced sample was peripheral blood, obtained on day 0 of AZD1222 vaccination. The receptors were gathered from an adult in good health.

This CDR3 is CASSAQTGAYYTEAFF. The CDR3 coding sequence is TGTGCCAGCAGCGCCCAGACAGGAGCTTACTACACTGAAGCTTTCTTT. The V gene is TRBV9, the J gene TRBJ1-1, with D possibly matching TRBD1 (6 bases). Germline CDR1 and CDR2: SGDLS and YYNGEE. Between the trimmed V and J ends, which lost 3 bases and 3 bases, there was a span of 18 bases. The CDR3 is 16 residues long.

The chain carries TRBV20-1 and TRBJ2-7, with 7 nucleotides matching TRBD1. Trimming removed 3 bases from V and 2 bases from J; junction bases left unmatched: 4. Germline CDR1 reads DFQATT; CDR2 reads SNEGSKA (reference sequence). There are 13 residues in the CDR3. DNA of the CDR3: TGCAGTGCTAGTAGGGGGCCCCCCTACGAGCAGTACTTC. Encoded protein: CSASRGPPYEQYF.

The chain combines TRBV19 with TRBJ2-7; D assignment may be TRBD1 or TRBD2 (5 bases each). Trimming removed 8 bases at V and 6 bases at J, with 14 bases between. The CDR3 sequence is 12 residues long. Germline CDR1 LNHDA, CDR2 SQIVND (reference sequence). The CDR3 protein is CASGPGPSEQYF. The CDR3 nucleotides read TGTGCCAGTGGACCGGGGCCAAGCGAGCAGTACTTC.

The rearrangement links TRBV7-9 to TRBJ1-4; D unresolved. This CDR3 is built from 11 residues. Trimming took off 3 bases at V and 7 bases at J, with 3 bases between the two ends. CDR1 and CDR2 from the germline V gene are SEHNR and FQNEAQ (reference sequence). DNA for the CDR3: TGTGCCAGCAGCTTTGGTGAAAAACTGTTTTTT. It translates to CASSFGEKLFF.

This chain joins TRBV5-4 and TRBJ2-2; 8 nucleotides match TRBD2. Germline CDR1 SGHNT, CDR2 YYREEE (reference sequence). After removal of 5 bases from V and 1 base from J, the junction contained 7 bases not matched to a gene. CDR3 length equals 16 residues. CDR3 protein: CASSSAGGKNTGELFF. The CDR3, as DNA: TGTGCCAGCAGTTCCGCGGGGGGTAAGAACACCGGGGAGCTGTTTTTT.

This chain links TRBV29-1 with TRBJ2-3; perhaps TRBD1 as D (5 bases). Germline V gene lookup returns CDR1 SQVTM and CDR2 ANQGSEA. V was pared by 7 bases and J by 1 base, with 15 bases between. The CDR3 runs to 14 residues. The DNA of the CDR3 is TGCAGCGCGAGAGTCCAGGGTCGCACAGATACGCAGTATTTT. It codes for CSARVQGRTDTQYF.

The CDR3 DNA sequence: TGTGCCACCAGCGATGAGGGGCGGGGTTTGGGGCAGCAGTTCTTC. Residues: CATSDEGRGLGQQFF. This chain links TRBV15 with TRBJ2-1; weak D call: TRBD2 (6 bases). The V and J ends lost 5 bases and 11 bases respectively, with 22 bases between them. The CDR3 is made up of 15 amino acids. Germline V gene sequence: CDR1 LNHNV, CDR2 YYDKDF (reference sequence).

In this sample, this clone turned up once. The V gene is TRBV6-5, the J gene TRBJ1-5, with D uncertain. This CDR3 is built from 13 residues. Germline V gene data show CDR1 as MNHEY and CDR2 as SVGAGI. Trimming shortened V by 6 bases and J by 1 base, and 7 bases separated the two germline ends. The CDR3 loop is CASSTLSNQPQHF. In DNA, the CDR3 is TGTGCCAGCAGCACCCTAAGCAATCAGCCCCAGCATTTT.

The chain couples TRBV19 to TRBJ1-5; a weak D match, TRBD1 (6 bases). V shed 6 bases and J shed 0 bases, with 21 bases lying between them. The V gene's germline CDR1 is LNHDA and CDR2 SQIVND (reference sequence). There are 18 residues in the CDR3. For the CDR3, the DNA is TGTGCCAGTAGCCAATATACACAGGGCCCATATAGCAATCAGCCCCAGCATTTT. Translation gives CASSQYTQGPYSNQPQHF.

The V gene is TRBV9, the J gene TRBJ2-7; D not certain. Germline CDR1 SGDLS, CDR2 YYNGEE. This CDR3 has 15 residues. Trimming shortened V by 0 bases and J by 2 bases, and 12 bases separated the two germline ends. The CDR3 protein is CASSVAEQAPYEQYF. In DNA form, the CDR3 reads TGTGCCAGCAGCGTAGCTGAGCAGGCCCCCTACGAGCAGTACTTC.

V usage is TRBV7-8 and J usage is TRBJ1-5, with D hard to call. Germline lookup yields CDR1 SGHVS and CDR2 FQNEAQ. The CDR3 is 13 residues long. V lost 3 bases and J lost 1, with 4 bases in between. CDR3 DNA sequence: TGTGCCAGCAGCTTCGACAGCAATCAGCCCCAGCATTTT. Amino acid sequence: CASSFDSNQPQHF.

Here the CDR3 DNA reads TGTGCCAGCGCCATAGCGGGGAGCTCCTACAATGAGCAGTTCTTC. This sequence encodes CASAIAGSSYNEQFF. The chain employs TRBV7-3 and TRBJ2-1; 8 bases agree with TRBD2. Trimming at V came to 8 bases and at J to 0 bases, leaving 6 bases not matched to a gene. The CDR3 is 15 residues long. Germline V gene data show CDR1 as SGHTA and CDR2 as FQGTGA.

V and J are TRBV14 and TRBJ2-1; 8 bases are a match to TRBD1. Looked up from germline, CDR1 is SGHDN and CDR2 is FVKESK. V shed 4 bases, J shed 5 bases, and the junction held 13 bases outside the gene matches. The length of the CDR3 is 17 residues. The CDR3 coding sequence is TGTGCCAGCAGCCCTCATGGGGGCAGGGGGCAAAACAATGAGCAGTTCTTC. This gives the protein CASSPHGGRGQNNEQFF.

The chain has TRBV6-5 and TRBJ2-3, with 14 nucleotides matching TRBD2. Per germline, CDR1 MNHEY and CDR2 SVGAGI. V dropped 10 bases and J dropped 2; count of bases not matched to a gene: 5. The CDR3 covers 15 residues. CDR3 protein: CATRLAGGPTDTQYF. CDR3 in DNA: TGTGCCACCAGACTAGCGGGGGGGCCCACAGATACGCAGTATTTT.

The chain employs TRBV29-1 and TRBJ2-7, with D perhaps TRBD1 or TRBD2 (5 bases each). V lost 1 base and J 9 bases, leaving 16 bases between the germline ends. The CDR3 sequence is 13 residues long. The germline CDR1 and CDR2 sequences are SQVTM and ANQGSEA. CDR3 in amino acids: CSVEAPRSGGQYF. The CDR3 region has the DNA TGCAGCGTTGAAGCCCCCAGGTCTGGGGGGCAGTACTTC.

The V call is TRBV7-8, the J call TRBJ1-2; weak D call: TRBD1 (5 bases). Trimming stripped 4 bases from V and 8 bases from J, with 11 bases between. The germline gives CDR1 SGHVS, CDR2 FQNEAQ. The CDR3 spans 12 residues. The CDR3: CASSYQGGGYTF. The CDR3 DNA follows: TGTGCCAGCAGCTACCAGGGTGGCGGCTACACCTTC.

This clone came up a few times. The rearrangement links TRBV5-4 to TRBJ1-1, with D possibly matching TRBD1 (6 bases). V lost 1 base and J lost 3, with 16 bases in between. The CDR3 sequence is 16 residues long. Germline V gene lookup returns CDR1 SGHNT and CDR2 YYREEE (reference sequence). The CDR3 protein is CASSLRPPGADTEAFF. The CDR3 region has the DNA TGTGCCAGCAGCTTGCGGCCTCCAGGGGCGGACACTGAAGCTTTCTTT.

V gene TRBV4-3 combines with J gene TRBJ2-1, with 9 nucleotides matching TRBD2. Germline V CDR1 and CDR2: LGHNA, YSLEER. There are 16 residues in the CDR3. V was pared by 0 bases and J by 10 bases, with 10 bases of the junction left unmatched. The CDR3 here is CASSQEGTSQPSEQFF. The DNA of the CDR3 is TGCGCCAGCAGCCAAGAAGGGACTAGCCAACCTAGCGAGCAGTTCTTC.

This sequence joins TRBV12-5 and TRBJ2-2; perhaps TRBD2 as D (5 bases). This CDR3 region has 14 residues. V was cut by 2 bases and J by 6 bases, with 10 bases left in between. Germline values: CDR1 LGHNT, CDR2 FRNRAP. The chain's CDR3 is CASGLSRAAGELFF. The CDR3 DNA is TGTGCTAGTGGTTTGTCGAGGGCGGCCGGGGAGCTGTTTTTT. The full variable domain, with the rest looked up from reference TRBV12-5 and TRBJ2-2, is DARVTQTPRHKVTEMGQEVTMRCQPILGHNTVFWYRQTMMQGLELLAYFRNRAPLDDSGMPKDRFSAEMPDATLATLKIQPSEPRDSAVYFCASGLSRAAGELFFGEGSRLTVL.

The chain combines TRBV28 with TRBJ2-5; TRBD1 matches at 8 bases. V lost 3 bases to trimming and J lost 0 bases; unmatched junction nucleotides: 3. The CDR3 length is 15 residues. CDR1 is MDHEN and CDR2 is SYDVKM in the germline V gene. The CDR3 nucleotides read TGTGCCAGCAGTTTCCAGGGGGCTTACCAAGAGACCCAGTACTTC. This sequence encodes CASSFQGAYQETQYF.